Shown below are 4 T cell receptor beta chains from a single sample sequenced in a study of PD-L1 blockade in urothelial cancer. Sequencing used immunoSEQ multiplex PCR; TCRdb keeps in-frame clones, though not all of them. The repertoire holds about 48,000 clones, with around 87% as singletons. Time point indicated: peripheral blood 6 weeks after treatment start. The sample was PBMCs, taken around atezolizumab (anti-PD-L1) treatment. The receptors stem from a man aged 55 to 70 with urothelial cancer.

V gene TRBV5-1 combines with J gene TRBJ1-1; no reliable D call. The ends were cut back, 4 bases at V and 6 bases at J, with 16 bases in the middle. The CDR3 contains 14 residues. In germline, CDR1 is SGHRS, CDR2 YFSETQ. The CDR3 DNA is TGCGCCAGCAGCCCGGGAGGGAATATCGCTGAAGCTTTCTTT. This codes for CASSPGGNIAEAFF.

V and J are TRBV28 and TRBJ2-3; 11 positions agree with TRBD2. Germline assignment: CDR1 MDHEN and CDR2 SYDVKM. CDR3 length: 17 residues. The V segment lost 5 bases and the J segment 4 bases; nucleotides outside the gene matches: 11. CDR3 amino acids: CASSMLHSGGASDTQYF. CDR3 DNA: TGTGCCAGCAGTATGTTGCATAGCGGGGGGGCATCAGATACGCAGTATTTT.

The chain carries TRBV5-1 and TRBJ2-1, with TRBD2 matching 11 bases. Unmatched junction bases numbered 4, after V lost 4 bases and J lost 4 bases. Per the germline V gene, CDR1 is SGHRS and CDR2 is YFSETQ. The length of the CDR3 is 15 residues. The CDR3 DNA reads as TGCGCCAGCAGCATTAGCGGGGGGGAATACAATGAGCAGTTCTTC. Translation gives CASSISGGEYNEQFF.

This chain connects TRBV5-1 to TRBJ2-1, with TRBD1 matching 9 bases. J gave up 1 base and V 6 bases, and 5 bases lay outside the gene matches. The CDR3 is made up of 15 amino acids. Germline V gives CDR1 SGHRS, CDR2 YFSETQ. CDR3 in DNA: TGCGCCAGCACCTACGGACAGGGGTCCTACAATGAGCAGTTCTTC. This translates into CASTYGQGSYNEQFF.